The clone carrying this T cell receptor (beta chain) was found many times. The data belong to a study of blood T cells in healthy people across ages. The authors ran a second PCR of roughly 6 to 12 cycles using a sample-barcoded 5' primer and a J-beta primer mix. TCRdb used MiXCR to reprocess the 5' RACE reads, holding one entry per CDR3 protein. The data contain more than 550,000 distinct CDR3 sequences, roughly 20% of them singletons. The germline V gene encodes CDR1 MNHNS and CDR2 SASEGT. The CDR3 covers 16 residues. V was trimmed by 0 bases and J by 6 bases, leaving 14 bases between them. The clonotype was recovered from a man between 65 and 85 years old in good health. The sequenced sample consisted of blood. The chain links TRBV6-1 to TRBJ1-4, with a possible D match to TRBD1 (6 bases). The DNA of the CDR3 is TGTGCCAGCAGTGAAGCCGGACAGAGGATCCATGAAAAACTGTTTTTT. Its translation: CASSEAGQRIHEKLFF.